These T cell receptor beta chains were read from a single sample in a study of T cell repertoires in cytomegalovirus infection. These receptors are not linked to any known antigen. MiXCR, applied by TCRdb to the reads, yields one record per CDR3 protein. The table has some 270,000 distinct CDR3 sequences, around 20% seen once. Sequenced material: cultured PBMCs, taken from culture after CMV antigen stimulation. All receptors derive from a human donor in good health (CMV status not recorded). Some clones in this sample may be carry-over from other donors' samples. CDR3s include the opening cysteine and the closing phenylalanine or tryptophan. Each record gives: clone size, J gene, V gene, D gene, CDR3 protein, CDR3 DNA. D genes are given only for firm matches. Expanded clones are given a class, and other clones once, few, many or no size at all.

size: few
J: TRBJ2-3
V: TRBV28
D: NA
CDR3: CASTTQGGADTQYF
DNA: TGTGCCAGCACCACCCAGGGGGGGGCAGATACGCAGTATTTT

size: many
J: TRBJ1-5
V: TRBV7-2
D: NA
CDR3: CASSLAGAVSSNQPQHF
DNA: TGTGCCAGCAGCTTAGCGGGGGCAGTCTCGTCGAATCAGCCCCAGCATTTT

size: few
J: TRBJ1-4
V: TRBV4-2
D: TRBD1
CDR3: CASSQDAGGNEKLFF
DNA: TGTGCCAGCAGCCAAGATGCAGGGGGTAATGAAAAACTGTTTTTT

size: NA
J: TRBJ2-1
V: TRBV29-1
D: NA
CDR3: CSVVGWLRGSNNEQFF
DNA: TGCAGCGTTGTAGGGTGGTTGAGGGGGTCTAACAATGAGCAGTTCTTC

size: few
J: TRBJ2-2
V: TRBV12-3/TRBV12-4
D: TRBD2
CDR3: CASSFNPPGLAGPGELFF
DNA: TGTGCCAGCAGTTTTAACCCCCCGGGACTAGCGGGACCCGGGGAGCTGTTTTTT

size: many
J: TRBJ1-2
V: TRBV7-9
D: NA
CDR3: CASSLLLTGYTF
DNA: TGTGCCAGCAGCTTACTTCTTACTGGCTACACCTTC

size: NA
J: TRBJ1-5
V: TRBV19
D: TRBD1
CDR3: CASSRDRVNQPQHF
DNA: TGTGCCAGCAGCCGGGACAGGGTGAATCAGCCCCAGCATTTT

size: many
J: TRBJ1-4
V: TRBV12-3/TRBV12-4
D: TRBD1
CDR3: CASSGTETNEKLFF
DNA: TGTGCCAGCAGTGGGACAGAGACTAATGAAAAACTGTTTTTT

size: NA
J: TRBJ2-7
V: TRBV18
D: TRBD2
CDR3: CASSPGLAEIEQYF
DNA: TGTGCCAGCTCTCCCGGACTAGCGGAGATCGAGCAGTACTTC

size: many
J: TRBJ2-3
V: TRBV7-2
D: TRBD2
CDR3: CASSKSGLAEPSVQYF
DNA: TGTGCCAGCAGCAAGTCGGGACTAGCGGAGCCGTCGGTGCAGTATTTT

size: NA
J: TRBJ2-7
V: TRBV6-5
D: NA
CDR3: CASRKNQPSYEQYF
DNA: TGTGCCAGCAGAAAAAACCAACCCTCCTACGAGCAGTACTTC

size: NA
J: TRBJ1-2
V: TRBV5-1
D: NA
CDR3: CASSLRGGYGYTF
DNA: TGCGCCAGCAGCTTAAGGGGCGGCTATGGCTACACCTTC

size: few
J: TRBJ1-1
V: TRBV5-1
D: NA
CDR3: CASSFGRHTEAFF
DNA: TGCGCCAGCAGCTTCGGCAGGCACACTGAAGCTTTCTTT

size: many
J: TRBJ2-5
V: TRBV7-2
D: NA
CDR3: CASSLASSQVRETQYF
DNA: TGTGCCAGCAGCTTAGCGTCGTCTCAGGTCAGAGAGACCCAGTACTTC

size: few
J: TRBJ1-5
V: TRBV12-3/TRBV12-4
D: TRBD1
CDR3: CASSSGQGFDQPQHF
DNA: TGTGCCAGCAGTTCGGGACAGGGTTTCGATCAGCCCCAGCATTTT

size: few
J: TRBJ1-2
V: TRBV7-2
D: NA
CDR3: CASSFNWGRVYGYTF
DNA: TGTGCCAGCAGCTTTAATTGGGGCAGAGTCTATGGCTACACCTTC

size: NA
J: TRBJ2-4
V: TRBV7-6
D: NA
CDR3: CASSFIGAANIQYF
DNA: TGTGCCAGCAGCTTTATTGGAGCGGCGAACATTCAGTACTTC

size: NA
J: TRBJ2-7
V: TRBV6-6
D: TRBD1
CDR3: CASSPGQGAEEQYF
DNA: TGTGCCAGCAGTCCTGGACAGGGGGCGGAGGAGCAGTACTTC

size: many
J: TRBJ1-5
V: TRBV6-1
D: NA
CDR3: CASSEGKLSNQPQHF
DNA: TGTGCCAGCAGTGAAGGGAAATTGAGCAATCAGCCCCAGCATTTT

size: few
J: TRBJ1-6
V: TRBV5-5
D: NA
CDR3: CASSLVETVNSPLHF
DNA: TGTGCCAGCAGCTTGGTTGAGACAGTCAATTCACCCCTCCACTTT

size: many
J: TRBJ2-2
V: TRBV12-3/TRBV12-4
D: TRBD2
CDR3: CASSWTSGSRGELFF
DNA: TGTGCCAGCAGCTGGACTAGCGGGAGTAGGGGGGAGCTGTTTTTT

size: NA
J: TRBJ1-1
V: TRBV27
D: NA
CDR3: CASNPESRVSLRTEAFF
DNA: TGTGCCAGCAACCCCGAGTCGCGAGTGTCTCTCCGGACTGAAGCTTTCTTT

size: NA
J: TRBJ2-2
V: TRBV19
D: TRBD2
CDR3: CASTRLAEIRGTGELFF
DNA: TGTGCCAGTACGCGACTAGCGGAAATACGGGGCACCGGGGAGCTGTTTTTT

size: NA
J: TRBJ1-5
V: TRBV24-1
D: NA
CDR3: CATSGGGYQPQHF
DNA: TGTGCCACCAGCGGCGGCGGATATCAGCCCCAGCATTTT

size: few
J: TRBJ2-5
V: TRBV4-1
D: TRBD1
CDR3: CASSQDPRGRQGTQWGTQYF
DNA: TGCGCCAGCAGCCAAGACCCCAGGGGGAGACAAGGGACGCAATGGGGGACCCAGTACTTC

size: many
J: TRBJ1-5
V: TRBV5-5
D: NA
CDR3: CASSLEGSMRQPQHF
DNA: TGTGCCAGCAGCTTGGAGGGGTCGATGAGGCAGCCCCAGCATTTT

size: few
J: TRBJ2-5
V: TRBV9
D: NA
CDR3: CASSVGSRDGETQYF
DNA: TGTGCCAGCAGCGTAGGTTCCCGGGATGGAGAGACCCAGTACTTC

size: NA
J: TRBJ2-7
V: TRBV7-2
D: NA
CDR3: CASSFSAWLTSYEQYF
DNA: TGTGCCAGCAGCTTTAGCGCTTGGCTAACGTCCTACGAGCAGTACTTC

size: many
J: TRBJ2-3
V: TRBV7-2
D: NA
CDR3: CASSLAQASGTDTQYF
DNA: TGTGCCAGCAGCCTAGCACAGGCCTCAGGCACAGATACGCAGTATTTT

size: NA
J: TRBJ1-1
V: TRBV12-3/TRBV12-4
D: NA
CDR3: CASSNSGGEAAFF
DNA: TGTGCCAGCAGTAATAGTGGGGGCGAAGCAGCTTTCTTT

size: NA
J: TRBJ2-3
V: TRBV5-4
D: NA
CDR3: CASSLESITDTQYF
DNA: TGTGCCAGCAGCTTGGAATCCATCACAGATACGCAGTATTTT

size: many
J: TRBJ1-2
V: TRBV4-1
D: NA
CDR3: CASSEGTGYTF
DNA: TGCGCCAGCAGCGAGGGTACTGGCTACACCTTC

size: NA
J: TRBJ2-5
V: TRBV4-3
D: TRBD2
CDR3: CASSRHGTRGGETQYF
DNA: TGCGCCAGCAGCCGACACGGGACTAGGGGCGGAGAGACCCAGTACTTC

size: NA
J: TRBJ2-1
V: TRBV10-2
D: TRBD1
CDR3: CASGGQGVSHEQFF
DNA: TGCGCCAGCGGGGGACAGGGGGTCTCCCATGAGCAGTTCTTC

size: few
J: TRBJ2-1
V: TRBV6-2/TRBV6-3
D: NA
CDR3: CASRSYPEQFF
DNA: TGTGCCAGCAGGTCCTACCCCGAGCAGTTCTTC

size: many
J: TRBJ2-1
V: TRBV19
D: TRBD2
CDR3: CASSFGLAGGPWNEQFF
DNA: TGTGCCAGTAGTTTCGGACTAGCGGGAGGGCCGTGGAATGAGCAGTTCTTC

size: few
J: TRBJ2-7
V: TRBV30
D: NA
CDR3: CAWERQANRYEQYF
DNA: TGTGCCTGGGAGAGACAGGCAAACCGCTACGAGCAGTACTTC

size: once
J: TRBJ2-2
V: TRBV3-1
D: NA
CDR3: CASSSSRVTGELFF
DNA: TGTGCCAGCAGCTCCTCCAGGGTGACCGGGGAGCTGTTTTTT